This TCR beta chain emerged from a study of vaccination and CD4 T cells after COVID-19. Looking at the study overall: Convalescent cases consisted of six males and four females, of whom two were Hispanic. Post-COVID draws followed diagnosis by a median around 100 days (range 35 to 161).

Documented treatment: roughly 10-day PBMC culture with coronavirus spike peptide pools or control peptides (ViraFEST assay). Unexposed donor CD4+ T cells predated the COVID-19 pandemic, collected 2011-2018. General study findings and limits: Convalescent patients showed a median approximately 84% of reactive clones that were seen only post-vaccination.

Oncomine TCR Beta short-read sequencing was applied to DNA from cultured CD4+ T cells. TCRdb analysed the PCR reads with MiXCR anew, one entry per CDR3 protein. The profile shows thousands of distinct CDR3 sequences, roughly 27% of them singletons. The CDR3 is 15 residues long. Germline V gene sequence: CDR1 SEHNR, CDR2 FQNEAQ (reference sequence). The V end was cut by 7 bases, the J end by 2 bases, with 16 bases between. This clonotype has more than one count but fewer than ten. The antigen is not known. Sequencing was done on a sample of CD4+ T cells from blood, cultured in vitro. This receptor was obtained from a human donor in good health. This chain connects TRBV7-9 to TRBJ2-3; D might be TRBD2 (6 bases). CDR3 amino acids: CASNPGAGLTDTQYF. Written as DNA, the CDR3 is TGTGCCAGCAACCCTGGCGCGGGGCTCACAGATACGCAGTATTTT.